The source of this T cell receptor beta chain is a study of early stage breast cancer tumors. Each sample had two DNA replicates, about 0.5 ug blood or 1.5 ug tissue. Sequencing was performed with immunoSEQ multiplex PCR; in TCRdb, only in-frame clones are kept and a portion is missing. Of about 28,000 clones detected, less than 75% appear once; the ten largest clones hold 8.5%. About this clone: Its antigen remains unknown.

Study-wide points: In about 90% of the 16 patients, blood comparison separated tumor from normal breast. Unsorted bulk genomic DNA sequencing lacked pairing and functional marker data.

V shed 0 bases, J shed 4 bases, and the junction held 3 bases outside the gene matches. From germline, CDR1 is SGHTA and CDR2 FQGNSA. The CDR3 extends over 15 amino acids. The gene calls are TRBV7-2 and TRBJ2-1, with 7 bases fitting TRBD1. The TCR sequence derives from a person aged 50 to 59 with breast cancer. What was sequenced was breast tumor tissue. In DNA, the CDR3 is TGTGCCAGCAGCTTAGCGATGGGACAGTACAATGAGCAGTTCTTC. It specifies CASSLAMGQYNEQFF.